The following is a TCR beta chain sequence with its context. Its antigen is unknown. The data stem from a study of shared clonotypes between healthy human individuals. Across the whole study: Researchers assigned three CD4 naive, three CD4 memory, two CD8 naive and one CD8 memory plate to each donor.

Broader study findings: Limited genetic and exposure-history diversity came from having few donors.

Profiled with immunoSEQ multiplex PCR; TCRdb holds only in-frame clones, not every one. The sample yields 330,000 or so clones, about 73% seen once. The germline V gene encodes CDR1 SGHTA and CDR2 FQGNSA. V lost 5 bases to trimming and J lost 4 bases, with 7 bases between them. CDR3 length: 12 residues. The chain uses TRBV7-2 and TRBJ2-3; unclear D gene. The sequencing sample was made of memory CD4+ T cells sorted from blood. Subset specified: CD45RA-negative fraction. The TCR comes from a man aged 30 to 39 in good health. CDR3 coding DNA: TGTGCCAGCAGCAACCCGGCAGATACGCAGTATTTT. Translation: CASSNPADTQYF.